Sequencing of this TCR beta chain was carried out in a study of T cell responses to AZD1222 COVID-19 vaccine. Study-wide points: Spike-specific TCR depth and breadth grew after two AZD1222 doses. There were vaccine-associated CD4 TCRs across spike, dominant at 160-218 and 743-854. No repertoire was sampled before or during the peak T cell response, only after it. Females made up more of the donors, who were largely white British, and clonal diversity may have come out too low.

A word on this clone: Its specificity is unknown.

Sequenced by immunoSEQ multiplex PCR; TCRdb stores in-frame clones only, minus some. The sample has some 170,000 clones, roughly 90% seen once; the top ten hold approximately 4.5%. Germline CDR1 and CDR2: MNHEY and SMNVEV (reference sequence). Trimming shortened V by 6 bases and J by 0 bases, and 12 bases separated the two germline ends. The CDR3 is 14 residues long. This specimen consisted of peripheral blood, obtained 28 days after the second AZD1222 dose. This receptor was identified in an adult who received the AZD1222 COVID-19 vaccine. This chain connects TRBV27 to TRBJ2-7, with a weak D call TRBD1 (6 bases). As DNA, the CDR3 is TGTGCCAGCAGCCCAGGGGTTAGCTCCTACGAGCAGTACTTC. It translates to CASSPGVSSYEQYF.